This T cell receptor (beta chain) was documented in a study of cytomegalovirus exposure and HLA in healthy donors. To note about this clone: Its antigen is undetermined.

Study-wide results and limits: Segments of the TCR beta V type were, in most cases, productive about 90% or about 30% of the time in an earlier analysis. The study found most TCR sequences rare, yet found some public TCRs in many donors.

CDR3 length equals 13 residues. Between the trimmed V and J ends, which lost 5 bases and 3 bases, there was a span of 11 bases. Germline V gene lookup returns CDR1 MNHEY and CDR2 SVGAGI. With 60 Vbeta and 13 Jbeta primers, the PCR was carried out. The protocol was immunoSEQ multiplex PCR, while the TCRdb copy is restricted to in-frame clones and leaves out a portion. The table includes more than 75,000 clones, around 79% detected once. Sequencing used PBMCs. The chain carries TRBV6-5 and TRBJ2-7, with D possibly TRBD1 on 5 matching bases. This TCR derives from a woman aged 40 to 50 in good health and CMV-seropositive. CDR3 nucleotide sequence: TGTGCCAGCAGTCGTACAGGCCACTACGAGCAGTACTTC. Encoded protein: CASSRTGHYEQYF.